This T cell receptor beta chain was sequenced in a study of identical twins. V shed 2 bases, J shed 7 bases, and the junction held 6 bases outside the gene matches. Germline CDR1 is SGHDT and CDR2 is YYEEEE. The CDR3 extends over 15 amino acids. This clonotype appeared a few times. As yet, its antigen is unknown. TCRdb processed the 5' RACE reads anew with MiXCR; each CDR3 protein has one entry. The sample comprises nearly 200,000 distinct CDR3 sequences, roughly 15% of which are singletons, and 35% to 45% rests with the top ten. Notes on the study in general: Cord blood beta clonotypes present at high abundance carried fewer insertions; no such pattern appeared in memory repertoires. Analyses of zero insertions could be partly confounded by invariant MAIT and iNKT cells.

These records were also assigned to another study, of T cells expressing NK-cell markers. That study reports: Seven of eight sequenced donors tested HCMV-seropositive; one tested seronegative. For 5 to 7 donors, the dominant NKG2C+ clonotypes made up about 1.0-7.5% of their CD8+ T cells.

The source is a woman between 18 and 29 years old in good health. The source material was CD8+ T cells sorted from blood. V gene TRBV5-6 combines with J gene TRBJ2-1; 10 nucleotides agree with TRBD2. The CDR3 loop is CASSFPSGSSNEQFF. The DNA of the CDR3 is TGTGCCAGCAGCTTCCCTAGCGGGAGCTCGAATGAGCAGTTCTTC.